The entry below describes one TCR beta chain. Its antigen is still unknown. This sample stems from a study of cytomegalovirus exposure and HLA in healthy donors. Study-wide background: Of some 400 genotyped donors, 75% to 90% grouped in the Caucasian-associated ancestry cluster.

It was with 60 Vbeta and 13 Jbeta primers that the PCR ran. The data were produced by immunoSEQ multiplex PCR, yet TCRdb's version contains in-frame clones alone and is incomplete. The repertoire has around 150,000 clones, 70% to 80% of them found once; the top ten carry about 1.8%. With 1 base clipped from V and 7 bases from J, the junction kept 5 bases outside the gene matches. Looked up from germline, CDR1 is MNHNY and CDR2 is SVGAGI (reference sequence). The CDR3 sequence is 14 residues long. Study results and limitations: Productive rates of about 87% or about 30% were seen for most TCR beta V segments in an earlier analysis.

Input material: PBMCs. This chain joins TRBV6-6 and TRBJ1-2, with 8 bases aligning to TRBD1. This clonotype was sampled from a female donor in good health and CMV-seropositive. CDR3 nucleotides: TGTGCCAGCAGTTACTATCGGCAGGGGGCTGGCTACACCTTC. This sequence encodes CASSYYRQGAGYTF.